The 3 T cell receptor beta chains presented below share a single source sample, sequenced in a study of early T cells in non-severe SARS-CoV-2 infection. Each CDR3 protein gets one entry after TCRdb re-called the 5' RACE reads with MiXCR. This table has 40,000 or so distinct CDR3 sequences, about 5.6% appearing once. The specimen sequenced was whole blood. The receptors shown here come from an adult who was a healthcare worker with PCR-confirmed SARS-CoV-2 infection or an uninfected control (not recorded which).

This clonotype is categorized as medium-sized (0.01 to 0.1%). The chain employs TRBV12-3 or TRBV12-4 and TRBJ1-1; no definite D call. The CDR3 totals 15 residues. V was pared by 5 bases and J by 1 base, with 14 bases between. The CDR3 is CASSRGPHPNTEAFF. CDR3 sequence (DNA): TGTGCCAGCAGTCGTGGGCCACACCCGAACACTGAAGCTTTCTTT.

This clonotype was seen only a few times. The chain recombines TRBV20-1 with TRBJ1-2; tentatively, D is TRBD1 (5 bases). The germline V gene has CDR1 DFQATT and CDR2 SNEGSKA (reference sequence). Trimming shortened V by 3 bases and J by 0 bases, and 17 bases separated the two germline ends. This CDR3 contains 16 residues. The CDR3 region has the DNA TGCAGTGCTAGCGAACGACCCGACAGATCTAACTATGGCTACACCTTC. It translates to CSASERPDRSNYGYTF.

This clonotype was seen many times. CDR3 sequence (DNA): TGTGCCAGCAGTTCGTTCCCGGACTACGAGCAGTACTTC. Encoded protein: CASSSFPDYEQYF. The rearrangement uses TRBV27 and TRBJ2-7; D gene unclear. This CDR3 has 13 amino acids. Trimming removed 4 bases from V and 3 bases from J, with 10 bases in between. CDR1 and CDR2 from the germline V gene are MNHEY and SMNVEV (reference sequence).